The clone carrying this T cell receptor (beta chain) was seen only once. The antigen is not known. Each donor was healthy, and each was a bone marrow donor. Germline V lookup: CDR1 MGHRA, CDR2 YSYEKL. The CDR3 extends over 18 amino acids. V lost 1 base and J lost 6, with 21 bases in between. The primer mix had 60 Vbeta and 13 Jbeta primers. Libraries were prepared by immunoSEQ multiplex PCR; TCRdb keeps only in-frame clonotypes and omits some of them. The data show roughly 99,000 clones, more than 65% seen once. These data originate in a study of cytomegalovirus exposure and HLA in healthy donors. Study at large: Early released data had approximately 86 million unique TCRs, all coming from HLA-typed donors.

Study observations and caveats: Later on, analysis showed that most CMV-associated TCR beta chains appeared to be HLA-restricted. Both high specificity and high sensitivity reportedly marked the classifier's diagnosis of cytomegalovirus status.

What was sequenced was PBMCs. The sequence derives from a man younger than 40 in good health and CMV-seronegative. The chain combines TRBV4-1 with TRBJ2-2, with D maybe TRBD2 (6 bases). DNA for the CDR3: TGCGCCAGCAGCCAAGTCGGTGTAGTCGGGAGTGGTTCCGGGGAGCTGTTTTTT. Translation: CASSQVGVVGSGSGELFF.